This T cell receptor beta chain is from a study of neurological immune-mediated disorders. Whole-study results and caveats: Multiple sclerosis patients had less TCR clonal expansion than even healthy controls, unlike HTLV-1-associated myelopathy.

One entry per CDR3 protein, called by TCRdb with MiXCR from the 5' RACE reads. The sample holds around 40,000 distinct CDR3 sequences, roughly an eighth seen once. On this clonotype: Antigen unknown.

The sequenced sample consisted of PBMCs. The receptor was isolated from a female donor in good health.

The DNA of the CDR3 is TGTGCCTGGAGCGGTGAGGGACAGGGCTACGAGCAGTACTTC. Translated: CAWSGEGQGYEQYF. The chain uses TRBV30 and TRBJ2-7; 9 bases map to TRBD1. Germline V gene sequence: CDR1 GTSNPN, CDR2 SVGIG (reference sequence). This CDR3 spans 14 amino acids. J was trimmed by 3 bases and V by 3 bases; bases with no gene match: 6.